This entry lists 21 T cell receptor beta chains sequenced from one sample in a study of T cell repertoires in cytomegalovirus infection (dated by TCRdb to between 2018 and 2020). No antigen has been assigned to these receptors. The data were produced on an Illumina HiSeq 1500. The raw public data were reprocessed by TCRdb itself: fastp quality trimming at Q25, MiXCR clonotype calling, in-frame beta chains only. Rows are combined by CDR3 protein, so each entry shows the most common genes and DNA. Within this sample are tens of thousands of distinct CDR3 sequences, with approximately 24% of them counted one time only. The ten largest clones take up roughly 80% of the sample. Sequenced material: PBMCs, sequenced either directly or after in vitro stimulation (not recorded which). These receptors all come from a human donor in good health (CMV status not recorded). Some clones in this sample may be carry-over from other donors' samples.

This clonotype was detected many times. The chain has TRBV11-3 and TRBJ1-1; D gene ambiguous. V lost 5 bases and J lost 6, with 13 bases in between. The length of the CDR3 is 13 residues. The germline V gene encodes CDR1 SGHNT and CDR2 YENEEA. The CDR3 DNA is TGTGCCAGCAGCCAAGACGGAAAACCTGAAGCTTTCTTT. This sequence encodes CASSQDGKPEAFF.

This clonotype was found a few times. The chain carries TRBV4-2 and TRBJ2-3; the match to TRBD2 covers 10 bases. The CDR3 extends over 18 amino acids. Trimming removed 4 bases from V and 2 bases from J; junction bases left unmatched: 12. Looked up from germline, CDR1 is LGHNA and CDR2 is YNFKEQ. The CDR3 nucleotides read TGTGCCAGCAGCCCAGAGGGCCCTAGCGGGAGCCTCACAGATACGCAGTATTTT. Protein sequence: CASSPEGPSGSLTDTQYF.

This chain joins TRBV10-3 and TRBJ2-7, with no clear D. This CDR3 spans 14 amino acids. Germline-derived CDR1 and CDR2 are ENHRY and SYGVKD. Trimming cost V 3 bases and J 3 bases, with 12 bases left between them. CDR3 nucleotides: TGTGCCATCAGTGATCTTGGACCTAACTACGAGCAGTACGTC. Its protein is CAISDLGPNYEQYV.

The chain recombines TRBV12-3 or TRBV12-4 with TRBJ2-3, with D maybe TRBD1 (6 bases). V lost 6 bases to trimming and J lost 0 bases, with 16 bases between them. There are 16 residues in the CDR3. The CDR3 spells CASRSDRRTSTDTQYF. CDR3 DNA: TGTGCCAGCAGATCCGACAGGCGCACGAGCACAGATACGCAGTATTTT.

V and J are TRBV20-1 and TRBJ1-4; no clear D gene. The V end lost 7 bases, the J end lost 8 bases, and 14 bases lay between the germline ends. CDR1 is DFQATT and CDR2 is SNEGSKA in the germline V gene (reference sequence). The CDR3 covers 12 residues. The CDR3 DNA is TGCAGTGGACGGGGTTTAGGAGAAAAACTGTTTTTT. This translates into CSGRGLGEKLFF.

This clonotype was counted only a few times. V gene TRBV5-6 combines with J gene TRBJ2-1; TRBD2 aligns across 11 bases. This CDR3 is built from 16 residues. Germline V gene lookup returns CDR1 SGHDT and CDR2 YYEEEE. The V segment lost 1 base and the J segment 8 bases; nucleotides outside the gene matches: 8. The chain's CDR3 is CASSLSLAGGLYEQFF. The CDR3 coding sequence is TGTGCCAGCAGCTTGTCGCTAGCGGGAGGTCTCTATGAGCAGTTCTTC.

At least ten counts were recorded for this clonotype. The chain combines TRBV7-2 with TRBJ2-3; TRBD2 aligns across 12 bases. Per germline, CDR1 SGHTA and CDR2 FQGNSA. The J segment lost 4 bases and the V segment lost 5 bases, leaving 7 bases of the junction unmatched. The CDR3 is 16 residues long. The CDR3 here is CASSPTSGSVADTQYF. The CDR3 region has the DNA TGTGCCAGCAGCCCGACTAGCGGGAGCGTGGCAGATACGCAGTATTTT. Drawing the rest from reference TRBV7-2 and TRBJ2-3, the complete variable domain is GAGVSQSPSNKVTEKGKDVELRCDPISGHTALYWYRQSLGQGLEFLIYFQGNSAPDKSGLPSDRFSAERTGGSVSTLTIQRTQQEDSAVYLCASSPTSGSVADTQYFGPGTRLTVL.

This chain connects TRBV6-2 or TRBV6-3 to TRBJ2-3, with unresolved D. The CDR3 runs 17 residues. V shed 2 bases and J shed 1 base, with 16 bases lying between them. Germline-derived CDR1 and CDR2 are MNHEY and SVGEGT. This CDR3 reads CASSYGHGPKGTDTQYF. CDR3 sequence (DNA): TGTGCCAGCAGTTACGGGCATGGGCCCAAAGGCACAGATACGCAGTATTTT.

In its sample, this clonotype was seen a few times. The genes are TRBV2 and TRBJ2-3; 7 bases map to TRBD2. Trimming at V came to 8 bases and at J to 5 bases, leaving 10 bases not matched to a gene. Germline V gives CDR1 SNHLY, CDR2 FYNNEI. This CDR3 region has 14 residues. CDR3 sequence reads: CASLIAPGGDTQYF. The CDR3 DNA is TGTGCCAGCCTTATCGCTCCGGGGGGAGATACGCAGTATTTT.

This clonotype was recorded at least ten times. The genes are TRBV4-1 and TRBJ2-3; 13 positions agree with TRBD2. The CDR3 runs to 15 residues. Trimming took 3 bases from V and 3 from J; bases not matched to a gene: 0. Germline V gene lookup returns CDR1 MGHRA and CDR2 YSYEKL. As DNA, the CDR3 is TGCGCCAGCAGCCAGGGACTAGCGGGGACAGATACGCAGTATTTT. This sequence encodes CASSQGLAGTDTQYF.

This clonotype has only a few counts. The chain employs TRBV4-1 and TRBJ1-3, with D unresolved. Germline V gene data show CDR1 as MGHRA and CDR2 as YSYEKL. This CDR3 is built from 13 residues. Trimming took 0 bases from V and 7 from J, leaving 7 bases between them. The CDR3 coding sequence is TGCGCCAGCAGCCAAGACAGGTCGAACACCATATATTTT. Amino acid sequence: CASSQDRSNTIYF.

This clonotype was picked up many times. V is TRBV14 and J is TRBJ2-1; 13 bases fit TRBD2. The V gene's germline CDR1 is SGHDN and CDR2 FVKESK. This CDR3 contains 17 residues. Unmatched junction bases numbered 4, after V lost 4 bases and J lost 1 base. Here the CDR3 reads CASSLRTSGSSYNEQFF. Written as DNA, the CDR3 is TGTGCCAGCAGCCTTAGGACTAGCGGGAGTTCCTACAATGAGCAGTTCTTC.

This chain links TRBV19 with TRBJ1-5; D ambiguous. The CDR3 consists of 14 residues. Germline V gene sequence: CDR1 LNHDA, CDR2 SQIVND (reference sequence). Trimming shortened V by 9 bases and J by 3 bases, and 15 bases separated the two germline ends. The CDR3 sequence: CASGPGVSNQPQHF. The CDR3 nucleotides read TGTGCCAGCGGACCCGGGGTCTCCAATCAGCCCCAGCATTTT.

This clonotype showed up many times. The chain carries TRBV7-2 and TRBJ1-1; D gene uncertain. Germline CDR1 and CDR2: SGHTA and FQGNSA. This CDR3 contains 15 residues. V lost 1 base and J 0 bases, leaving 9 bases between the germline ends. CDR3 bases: TGTGCCAGCAGCTTAGATCCGGGCATGAACACTGAAGCTTTCTTT. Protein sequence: CASSLDPGMNTEAFF.

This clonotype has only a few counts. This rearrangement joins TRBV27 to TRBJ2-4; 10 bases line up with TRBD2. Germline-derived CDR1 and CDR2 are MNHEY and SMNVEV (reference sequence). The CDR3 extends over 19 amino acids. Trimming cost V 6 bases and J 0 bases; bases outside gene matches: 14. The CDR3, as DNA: TGTGCCAGCAGACCCCCGGGCAGCGGGGGGGGACTAGCCAAAAACATTCAGTACTTC. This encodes CASRPPGSGGGLAKNIQYF.

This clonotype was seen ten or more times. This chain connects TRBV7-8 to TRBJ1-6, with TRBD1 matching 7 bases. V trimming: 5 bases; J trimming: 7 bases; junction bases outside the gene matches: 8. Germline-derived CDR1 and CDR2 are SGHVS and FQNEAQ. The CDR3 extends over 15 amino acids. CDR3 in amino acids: CASSNRDSVNSPLHF. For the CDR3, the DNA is TGTGCCAGCAGCAACCGGGACAGTGTAAATTCACCCCTCCACTTT.

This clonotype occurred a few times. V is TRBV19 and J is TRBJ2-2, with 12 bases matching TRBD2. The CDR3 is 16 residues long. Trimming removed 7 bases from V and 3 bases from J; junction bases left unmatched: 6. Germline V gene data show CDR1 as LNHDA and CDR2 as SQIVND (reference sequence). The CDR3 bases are TGTGCCAGTAAAACGGGACTAGCGGGTGACACCGGGGAGCTGTTTTTT. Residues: CASKTGLAGDTGELFF. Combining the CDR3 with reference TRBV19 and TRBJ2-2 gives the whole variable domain DGGITQSPKYLFRKEGQNVTLSCEQNLNHDAMYWYRQDPGQGLRLIYYSQIVNDFQKGDIAEGYSVSREKKESFPLTVTSAQKNPTAFYLCASKTGLAGDTGELFFGEGSRLTVL.

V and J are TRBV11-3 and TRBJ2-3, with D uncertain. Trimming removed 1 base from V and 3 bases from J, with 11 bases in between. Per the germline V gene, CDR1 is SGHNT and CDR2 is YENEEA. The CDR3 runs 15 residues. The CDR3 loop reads CASSLGYGMTDTQYF. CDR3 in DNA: TGTGCCAGCAGCTTAGGGTATGGTATGACAGATACGCAGTATTTT.

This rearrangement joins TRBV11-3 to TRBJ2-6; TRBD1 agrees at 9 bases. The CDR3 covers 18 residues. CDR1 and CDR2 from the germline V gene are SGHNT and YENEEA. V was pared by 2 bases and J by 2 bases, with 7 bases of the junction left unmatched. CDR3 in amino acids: CASSLLPGQGAGANVLTF. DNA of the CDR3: TGTGCCAGCAGCTTATTGCCGGGACAGGGAGCTGGGGCCAACGTCCTGACTTTC. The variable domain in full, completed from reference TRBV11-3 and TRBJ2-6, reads EAGVVQSPRYKIIEKKQPVAFWCNPISGHNTLYWYLQNLGQGPELLIRYENEEAVDDSQLPKDRFSAERLKGVDSTLKIQPAELGDSAVYLCASSLLPGQGAGANVLTFGAGSRLTVL.

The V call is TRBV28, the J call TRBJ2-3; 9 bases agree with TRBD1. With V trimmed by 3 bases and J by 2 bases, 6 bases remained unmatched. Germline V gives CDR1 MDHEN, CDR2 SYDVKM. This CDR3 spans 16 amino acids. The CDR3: CASSFWWTGVTDTQYF. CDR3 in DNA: TGTGCCAGCAGTTTTTGGTGGACAGGGGTCACAGATACGCAGTATTTT.

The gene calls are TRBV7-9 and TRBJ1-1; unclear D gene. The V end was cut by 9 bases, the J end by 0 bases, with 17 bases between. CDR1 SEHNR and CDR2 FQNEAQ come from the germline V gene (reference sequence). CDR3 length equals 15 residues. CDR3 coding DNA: TGTGCCAGTAAACCCCGGAACAACATGAACACTGAAGCTTTCTTT. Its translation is CASKPRNNMNTEAFF. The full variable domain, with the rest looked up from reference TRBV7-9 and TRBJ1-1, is DTGVSQNPRHKITKRGQNVTFRCDPISEHNRLYWYRQTLGQGPEFLTYFQNEAQLEKSRLLSDRFSAERPKGSFSTLEIQRTEQGDSAMYLCASKPRNNMNTEAFFGQGTRLTVV.